Included here is one TCR beta chain sequence, with context. Its antigen remains unidentified. Since a much larger clone is just one base distant, this may be a read error. The data originate from a study of tumor and adjacent non-tumor tissue in lung cancer (dated by TCRdb to the late 2010s). Notes on the research overall: The cohort included more than 9 adenocarcinoma, a couple of squamous cell carcinoma and 1 small cell lung cancer patients. Sequencing generated a total of roughly 130 million productive TCRbeta reads, averaging approximately 3.8 million reads per sample. Approximately 31 paired specimens, one tumor and one normal lung sample per patient, were profiled by TCRbeta CDR3 sequencing. The 15 or so patients were aged roughly 30 to 80 years, included ten or so men and 5 women, and had TNM stage I to III disease. The study compared bulk TCRbeta repertoires between lung tumor tissue and matched distant non-tumor lung tissue from over 13 lung cancer patients.

RNA was isolated from bulk, unsorted tissue, and RNA quality was assessed with a NanoDrop ND-1000 and an Agilent 2100. Donors were newly diagnosed lung cancer patients admitted for thoracic surgery in China between August and November 2014, without prior chemotherapy. Patients with previous radiotherapy or chemotherapy, or with another concurrent cancer, were excluded from the study. Surgical tissue pieces of roughly 1-2.1 cm3 were preserved in RNAlater solution and stored at -80 °C until use. Library preparation employed multiplex PCR. Sequencing was carried out with an Illumina HiSeq 2500. TCRbeta libraries were built by three rounds of nested PCR using primers (Table S4), following protocols modified from ARM-PCR. Before sequencing, PCR products of 200-500 bp were excised from the gel and purified with the QIAquick gel extraction kit. The source study handled its data this way. Trimmomatic was used to clean the reads, FLASH merged the cleaned reads into complete CDR3 sequences, and MiTCR assigned the sequences to V(D)J germline segments. Clonal diversity was calculated as the inverse Simpson's index using VDJtools. Productive reads were defined as in-frame sequences without a premature stop codon. The public reads were quality trimmed at Q25 with fastp and then assembled into clones with MiXCR by TCRdb, keeping productive beta chains. A single entry per CDR3 protein holds the most common genes and DNA from its merged rows. TCRdb's processing, not the authors', yielded these V and J calls. For this sample the table gives about 200,000 distinct CDR3 sequences, of which 71% were detected only once. The top ten hold roughly 24% of the sample.

What the study reported, not specific to this receptor: Tumor tissue showed significantly greater TCR diversity (inverse Simpson) than normal lung tissue (approximately 430 vs 150, P = 0.0075, Mann-Whitney U test). The top 100 clones accounted for a significantly larger cumulative portion of the repertoire in normal lung than in tumor tissue. Only approximately 14 patients were included in the cohort, and the need for larger samples and more detailed clinical data was noted by the authors. TCR diversity was significantly higher in younger patients, and greater tumor TCR diversity was associated with shorter overall survival and shorter disease-free survival. Because peripheral blood was not sequenced, the blood TCRbeta repertoires of the lung cancer patients in the study went unexamined. Neither the sequencing platform nor unique molecular identifiers are named or mentioned anywhere in the methods.

The sequencing sample was made of lung tumor tissue. The source of this sequence is a man between 60 and 70 years old with non-small cell lung cancer.

The CDR3 region has the sequence CASSLSHVVVLPVSPGNTIYF. The DNA sequence follows: TGTGCCAGCAGCTTGTCCCACGTGGTCGTTCTCCCGGTCTCCCCTGGAAACACCATATATTTT. The rearrangement combines TRBV11-2 with TRBJ1-3; the D gene is not confidently resolved. CDR1 SGHAT and CDR2 FQNNGV are derived from the germline V gene. The CDR3 measures 21 amino acids from cysteine to phenylalanine. Just CDR3 DNA is preserved here, 63 bases in frame from base 1. The V end loses 3 bases and the J end loses 2 bases, and a stretch of 29 bases separates them.